This is a list of T cell receptor beta chains from one sample in a study of identical twins. Via MiXCR, TCRdb re-called the 5' RACE reads, giving one row per CDR3 protein. The data contain 450,000 or so distinct CDR3 sequences, roughly 26% of them singletons. These data also featured in a second study, about T cells expressing NK-cell markers.

The sequencing sample was made of CD4+ T cells sorted from blood. The receptors derive from a young woman in good health. Each CDR3 is given without its conserved first and last residue. Each record gives: J gene, CDR3 length, V gene, CDR3 protein.

J gene: TRBJ2-2
CDR3 length: 13
V gene: TRBV6-5
CDR3 protein: ASSSQDRYTGELF

J gene: TRBJ2-3
CDR3 length: 14
V gene: TRBV7-2
CDR3 protein: ASSLEIRYQTDTQY

J gene: TRBJ2-1
CDR3 length: 14
V gene: TRBV4-2
CDR3 protein: ASSSLSAGGWDEQF

J gene: TRBJ2-3
CDR3 length: 12
V gene: TRBV6-5
CDR3 protein: ASSYSRLIDTQY

J gene: TRBJ1-2
CDR3 length: 12
V gene: TRBV10-3
CDR3 protein: AISTGDGSYGYT

J gene: TRBJ2-7
CDR3 length: 11
V gene: TRBV10-3
CDR3 protein: AISETGDYEQY

J gene: TRBJ2-2
CDR3 length: 11
V gene: TRBV12-3/TRBV12-4
CDR3 protein: ASSLGQGGELF

J gene: TRBJ2-1
CDR3 length: 13
V gene: TRBV19
CDR3 protein: ASSIDREGGNEQF

J gene: TRBJ1-2
CDR3 length: 13
V gene: TRBV7-9
CDR3 protein: ASSFPAQRHYGYT

J gene: TRBJ2-1
CDR3 length: 13
V gene: TRBV7-8
CDR3 protein: ASSLIGLAGNEQF